This T cell receptor (beta chain) was obtained from a study of human T cells and chemical hapten exposure (dated by TCRdb to about 2021). Context from the whole study: Libraries were combined into a pool for sequencing, and differences in TCR yield between samples came mainly from small differences in library volumes within the pool. In alopecia patients, the study followed how the peripheral blood TCR repertoire changed in vivo over primary and secondary sensitization to diphenylcyclopropenone (DPC), a hapten. Both TCR alpha and TCR beta chains were sequenced from each blood RNA sample.

V loses 2 bases at its end and J loses 4 bases; junction bases beyond the gene matches: 5. In the germline V gene (reference sequence), CDR1 corresponds to DFQATT and CDR2 to SNEGSKA. From the cysteine up to the phenylalanine, the CDR3 has a length of 13 residues. The retained sequence is limited to the CDR3, 39 bases, with the frame set at the first base. Ten or more counts support this clonotype. Its antigen remains unidentified. The sample holds no much larger clone one base away, and base qualities are not on file. Interpreted using the paper, the time point label stands for: healthy volunteer bleed at 2 weeks. Unfractionated whole blood was collected in Tempus Blood RNA tubes, and total RNA was extracted from that blood. As TCR sequencing controls, a few healthy volunteers were used, with blood taken at day 0, 2 weeks and 6 weeks. The investigation overall reported the following: No change with DPC sensitization was found in the number of TCRs above 1 in 1000 frequency, and no evidence of global repertoire structure alterations was found. Repeated subsampling changed both the strength of the expansion versus patch-test correlation and the threshold at which that correlation became significant.

Library generation was performed with RACE. Instrument used: NextSeq 500. During library preparation, unique molecular identifiers were attached to individual cDNA molecules so that TCRs could be counted quantitatively and reproducibly. Under the source paper's analysis protocol: A median of about 100,000 TCRs per sample was observed, with a range of roughly 23,224 to 750,000. V, J and CDR3 annotation of the TCR reads was performed with the Decombinator software suite. Every sample was subsampled to the same number of TCRs (28,000) for the PS versus PT1 abundance plots. Expanded TCRs were defined as absent before sensitization and observed at least eight times at the 2-week time point. TCRdb reran the public reads through fastp at Q25 and MiXCR, keeping productive beta chains. CDR3 protein duplicates are merged, each entry listing the most common genes and DNA. The V and J calls here are based on TCRdb, not the publication. This sample has under 95,000 distinct CDR3 sequences in its table, and about 8.8% of those were observed once. The top ten constitute about 3.1% of the sample.

The sample taken for sequencing was whole blood. This TCR derives from a female donor in good health. Some clones in this sample may be carry-over from other donors' samples. Recombination connected TRBV20-1 to TRBJ2-7; TRBD1 lines up with 7 middle nucleotides. The bases are TGCAGTGCTAGACTCGACAGGGAGTACGAGCAGTACTTC. It encodes CSARLDREYEQYF.